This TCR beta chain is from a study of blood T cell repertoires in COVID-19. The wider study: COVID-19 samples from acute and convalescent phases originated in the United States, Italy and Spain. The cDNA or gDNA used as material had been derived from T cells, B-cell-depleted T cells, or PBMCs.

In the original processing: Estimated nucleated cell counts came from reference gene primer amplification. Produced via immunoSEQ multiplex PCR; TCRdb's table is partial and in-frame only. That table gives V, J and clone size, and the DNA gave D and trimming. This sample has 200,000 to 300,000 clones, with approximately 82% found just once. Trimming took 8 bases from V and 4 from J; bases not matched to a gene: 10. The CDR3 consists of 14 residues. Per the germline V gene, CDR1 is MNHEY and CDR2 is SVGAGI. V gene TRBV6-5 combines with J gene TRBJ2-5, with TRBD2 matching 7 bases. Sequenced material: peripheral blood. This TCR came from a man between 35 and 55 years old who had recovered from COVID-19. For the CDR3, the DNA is TGTGCCAGCGGGGGGAGGGTCCACGTAGAGACCCAGTACTTC. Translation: CASGGRVHVETQYF.